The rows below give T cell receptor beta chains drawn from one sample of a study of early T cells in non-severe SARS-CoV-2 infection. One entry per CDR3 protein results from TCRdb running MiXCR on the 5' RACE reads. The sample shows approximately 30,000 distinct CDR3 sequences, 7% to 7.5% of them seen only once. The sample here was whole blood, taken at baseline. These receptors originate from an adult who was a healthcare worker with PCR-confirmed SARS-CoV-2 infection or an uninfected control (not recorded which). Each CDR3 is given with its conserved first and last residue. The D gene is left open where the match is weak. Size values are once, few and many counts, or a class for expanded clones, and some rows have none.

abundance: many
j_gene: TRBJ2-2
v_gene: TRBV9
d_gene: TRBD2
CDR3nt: TGTGCCAGCAGCTCCCGGACTAGCGGGACGACCGGGGAGCTGTTTTTT
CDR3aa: CASSSRTSGTTGELFF

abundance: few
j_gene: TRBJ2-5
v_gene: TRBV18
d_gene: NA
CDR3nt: TGTGCCAGCTCACCACATAGGGTGGAAGTTGGAGAGACCCAGTACTTC
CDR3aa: CASSPHRVEVGETQYF

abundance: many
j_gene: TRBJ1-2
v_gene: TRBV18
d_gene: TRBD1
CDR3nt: TGTGCCAGCTCACTGGGACAGGGGGCGTCAGGAGGCTACACCTTC
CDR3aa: CASSLGQGASGGYTF

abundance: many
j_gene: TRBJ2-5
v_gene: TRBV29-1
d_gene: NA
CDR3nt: TGCAGCGTTGAACTAGTAGGAGAGACCCAGTACTTC
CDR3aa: CSVELVGETQYF

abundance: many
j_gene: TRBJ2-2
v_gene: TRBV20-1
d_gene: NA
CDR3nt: TGCAGTGCTAGAGATGTTGCCAGGACGAACACCGGGGAGCTGTTTTTT
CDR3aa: CSARDVARTNTGELFF

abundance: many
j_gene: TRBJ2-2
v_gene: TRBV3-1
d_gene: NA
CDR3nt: TGTGCCAGCACGTTAGCCGGTCAGGGGTCCGGGGAGCTGTTTTTT
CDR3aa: CASTLAGQGSGELFF

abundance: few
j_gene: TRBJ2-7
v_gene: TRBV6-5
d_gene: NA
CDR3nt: TGTGCCAGCAGTTACTCAGCGCTCGCGGGGGAGCAGTACTTC
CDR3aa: CASSYSALAGEQYF

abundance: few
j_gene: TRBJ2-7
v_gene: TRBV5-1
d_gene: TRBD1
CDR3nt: TGCGCCAGCAGTAGAACAGGGGGTGATGCGTACGAGCAGTACTTC
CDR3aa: CASSRTGGDAYEQYF

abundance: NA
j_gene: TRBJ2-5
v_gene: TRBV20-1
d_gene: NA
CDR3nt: TGCAGTGCTAGAGCACCCTATGGTGGGGTGACCCAGTACTTC
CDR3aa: CSARAPYGGVTQYF

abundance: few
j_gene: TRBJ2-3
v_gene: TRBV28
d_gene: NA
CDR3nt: TGTGCCAGCAGTTTATCCGCCCCAGTGGTCGCAGATACGCAGTATTTT
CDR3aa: CASSLSAPVVADTQYF

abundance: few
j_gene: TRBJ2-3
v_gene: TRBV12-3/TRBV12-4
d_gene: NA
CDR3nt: TGTGCCAGCAGCCAGAACCCAGATACGCAGTATTTT
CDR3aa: CASSQNPDTQYF

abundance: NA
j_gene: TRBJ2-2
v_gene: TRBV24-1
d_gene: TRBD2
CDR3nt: TGTGCCACCCGGGGGGAGTTGACCGGGGAGCTGTTTTTT
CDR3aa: CATRGELTGELFF

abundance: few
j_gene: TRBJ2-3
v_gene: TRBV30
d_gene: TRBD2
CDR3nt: TGTGCCTGGAGTGTTGATAGCGGGATTCTCACAGATACGCAGTATTTT
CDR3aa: CAWSVDSGILTDTQYF

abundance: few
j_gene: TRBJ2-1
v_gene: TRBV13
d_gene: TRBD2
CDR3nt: TGTGCCAGCAGCCCACGGACTAGCGGGAGTATCGAGCAGTTCTTC
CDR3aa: CASSPRTSGSIEQFF

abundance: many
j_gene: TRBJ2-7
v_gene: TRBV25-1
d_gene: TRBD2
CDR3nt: TGTGCCAGCAGGCCGGGACTAGCCTACGAGCAGTACTTC
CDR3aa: CASRPGLAYEQYF

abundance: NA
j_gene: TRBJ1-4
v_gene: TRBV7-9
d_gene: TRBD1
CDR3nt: TGTGCCAGCAGCTCGCCAATGGACAGGGGTGCTAATGAAAAACTGTTTTTT
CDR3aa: CASSSPMDRGANEKLFF

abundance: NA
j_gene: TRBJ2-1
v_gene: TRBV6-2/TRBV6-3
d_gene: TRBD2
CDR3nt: TGTGCCAGCAGCAGGACTAGCGGGAGGGCCTTCTACAATGAGCAGTTCTTC
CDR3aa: CASSRTSGRAFYNEQFF

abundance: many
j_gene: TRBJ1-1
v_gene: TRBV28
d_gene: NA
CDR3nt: TGTGCCAGCAGTTTATGGGGCCTGAGTCCTGGTGCTGAAGCTTTCTTT
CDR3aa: CASSLWGLSPGAEAFF

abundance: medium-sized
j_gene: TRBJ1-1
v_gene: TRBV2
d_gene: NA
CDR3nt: TGTGCCAGCAGTATATCCGGGAACACTGAAGCTTTCTTT
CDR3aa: CASSISGNTEAFF

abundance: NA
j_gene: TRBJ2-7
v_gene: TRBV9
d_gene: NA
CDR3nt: TGTGCCAGCAGCGTAGCCGCCGACTCCTACGAGCAGTACTTC
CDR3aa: CASSVAADSYEQYF

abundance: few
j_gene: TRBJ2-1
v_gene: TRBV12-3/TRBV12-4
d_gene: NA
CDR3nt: TGTGCCAGCAGTTTTGTGTCCTACAATGAGCAGTTCTTC
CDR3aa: CASSFVSYNEQFF

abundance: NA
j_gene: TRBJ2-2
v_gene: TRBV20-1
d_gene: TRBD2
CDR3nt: TGCAGTGCTAAAACTAGCGGGAGTCGCGCCGGGGAGCTGTTTTTT
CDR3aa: CSAKTSGSRAGELFF

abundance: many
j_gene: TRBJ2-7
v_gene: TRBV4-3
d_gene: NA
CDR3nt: TGCGCCAGCAGCCAAGCGGTCCTCTCCTACGAGCAGTACTTC
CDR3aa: CASSQAVLSYEQYF

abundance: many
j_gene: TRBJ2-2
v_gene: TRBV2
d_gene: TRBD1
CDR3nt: TGTGCCAGCAGGCCCGGGACAGGGGCCACCGGGGAGCTGTTTTTT
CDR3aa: CASRPGTGATGELFF

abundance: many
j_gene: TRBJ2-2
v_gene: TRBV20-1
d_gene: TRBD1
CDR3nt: TGCAGTGCTAGTACGGGACAGGGGCCCGGGGAGCTGTTTTTT
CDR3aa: CSASTGQGPGELFF

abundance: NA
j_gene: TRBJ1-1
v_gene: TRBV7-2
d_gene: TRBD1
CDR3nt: TGTGCCAGCAGCTCTAAGACGGGACAGGCTACTAGGAGGGAGGCTGAAGCTTTCTTT
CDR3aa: CASSSKTGQATRREAEAFF

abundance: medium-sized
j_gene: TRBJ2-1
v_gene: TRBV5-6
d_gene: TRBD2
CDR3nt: TGTGCCAGCAGCCCGCCGGGACTAGCCTACAATGAGCAGTTCTTC
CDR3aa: CASSPPGLAYNEQFF

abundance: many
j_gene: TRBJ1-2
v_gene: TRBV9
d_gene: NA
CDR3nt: TGTGCCAGCAGCGTAGAGGTTGATCTAGGCTATGGCTACACCTTC
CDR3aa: CASSVEVDLGYGYTF

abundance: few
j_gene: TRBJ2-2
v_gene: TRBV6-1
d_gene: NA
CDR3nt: TGTGCCAGCATCAGGGGTTTCTCGAACACCGGGGAGCTGTTTTTT
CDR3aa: CASIRGFSNTGELFF

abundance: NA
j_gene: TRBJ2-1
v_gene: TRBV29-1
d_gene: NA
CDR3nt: TGCAGCGTTGATAATTGGCTAGCGAACAACAATGAGCAGTTCTTC
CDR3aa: CSVDNWLANNNEQFF

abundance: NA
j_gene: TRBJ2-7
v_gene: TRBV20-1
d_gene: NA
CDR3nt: TGCAGTGCTAGAGATCATGGGGGCCCCTACGAGCAGTACTTC
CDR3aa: CSARDHGGPYEQYF

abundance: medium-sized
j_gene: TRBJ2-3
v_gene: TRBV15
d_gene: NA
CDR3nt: TGTGCCACCAGCCAGACAGGGAGGATAGATACGCAGTATTTT
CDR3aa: CATSQTGRIDTQYF

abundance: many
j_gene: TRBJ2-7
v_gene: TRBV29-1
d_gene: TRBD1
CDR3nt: TGCAGCGTGGACAGGGGACCCCCCTACGAGCAGTACTTC
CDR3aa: CSVDRGPPYEQYF

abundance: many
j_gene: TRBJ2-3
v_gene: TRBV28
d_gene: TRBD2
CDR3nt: TGTGCCAGCAATATGCCTAGCGGGGGTACAGATACGCAGTATTTT
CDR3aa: CASNMPSGGTDTQYF

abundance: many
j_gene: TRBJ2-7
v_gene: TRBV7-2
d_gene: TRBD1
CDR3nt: TGTGCCAGCAGCTTAGGACAGGGTAGTCGGGAGCAGTACTTC
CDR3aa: CASSLGQGSREQYF

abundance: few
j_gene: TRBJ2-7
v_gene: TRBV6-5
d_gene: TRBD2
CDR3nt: TGTGCCAGCAGTTTACGTACTAGCGGGAGTGCCGGGGAGCAGTACTTC
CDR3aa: CASSLRTSGSAGEQYF

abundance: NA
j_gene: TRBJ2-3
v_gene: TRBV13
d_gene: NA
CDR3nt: TGTGCCAGCAGCCCGACTAGTACGCGTAATACGCAGTATTTT
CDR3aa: CASSPTSTRNTQYF

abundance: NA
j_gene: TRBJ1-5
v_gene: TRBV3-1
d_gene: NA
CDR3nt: TGTGCCAGCAGCCTAGAAAATCAGCCCCAGCATTTT
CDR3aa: CASSLENQPQHF

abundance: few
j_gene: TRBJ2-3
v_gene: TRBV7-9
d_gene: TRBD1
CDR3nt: TGTGCCAGCAGCTCGGGGACAGGGGAACGAGATACGCAGTATTTT
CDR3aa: CASSSGTGERDTQYF

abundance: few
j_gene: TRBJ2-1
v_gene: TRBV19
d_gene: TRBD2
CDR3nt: TGTGCCAGTAGTATTGCGCGGGAGCCTCCCGGAGAGCAGTTCTTC
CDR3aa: CASSIAREPPGEQFF

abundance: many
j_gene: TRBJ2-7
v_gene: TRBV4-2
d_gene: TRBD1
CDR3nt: TGTGCCAGCAGCCAAGCGTCAGGGGGCAAGTACGAGCAGTACTTC
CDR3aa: CASSQASGGKYEQYF

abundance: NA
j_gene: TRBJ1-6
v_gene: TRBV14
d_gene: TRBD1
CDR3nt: TGTGCCAGCAGCCGGACAGGGGGCGGAAATTCACCCCTCCACTTT
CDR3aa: CASSRTGGGNSPLHF

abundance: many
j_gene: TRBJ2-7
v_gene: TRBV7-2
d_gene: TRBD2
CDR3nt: TGTGCCAGCAGCTTAGGTAGCGCGGGAGTAGGCGAGCAGTACTTC
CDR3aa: CASSLGSAGVGEQYF

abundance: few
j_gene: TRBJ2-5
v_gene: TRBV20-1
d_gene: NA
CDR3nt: TGCAGTGCTAGAGATCCTTGGGCGGGGCAAGAGACCCAGTACTTC
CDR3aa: CSARDPWAGQETQYF

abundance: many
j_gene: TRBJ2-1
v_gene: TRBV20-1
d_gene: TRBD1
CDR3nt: TGCAGTGCTAGTGATCCTTCAGGGGGCGTAGGGAATGAGCAGTTCTTC
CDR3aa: CSASDPSGGVGNEQFF

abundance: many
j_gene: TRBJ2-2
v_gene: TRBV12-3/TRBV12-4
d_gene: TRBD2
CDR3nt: TGTGCCAGCAGCCCTGGCCGGGTTTCTAGCGGGAGTCAGGGCACCGGGGAGCTGTTTTTT
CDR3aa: CASSPGRVSSGSQGTGELFF

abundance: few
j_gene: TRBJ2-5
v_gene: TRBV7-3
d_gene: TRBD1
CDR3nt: TGTGCCAGCAGCTTAGGACAGGGGGCAGAGACCCAGTACTTC
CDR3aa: CASSLGQGAETQYF

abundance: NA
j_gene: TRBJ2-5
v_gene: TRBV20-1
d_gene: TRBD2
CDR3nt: TGCAGTGCTAGTCAGGGTGGGAGGGTTAACCTTTGGGAGACCCAGTACTTC
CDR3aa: CSASQGGRVNLWETQYF

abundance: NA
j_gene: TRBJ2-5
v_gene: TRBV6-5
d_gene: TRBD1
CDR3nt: TGTGCCAGCAGCACCATAAGGACAGGGGGCAACGGGGCCCAGTACTTC
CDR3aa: CASSTIRTGGNGAQYF

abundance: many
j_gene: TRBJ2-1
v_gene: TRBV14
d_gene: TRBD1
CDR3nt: TGTGCCAGCAGCCAATTACCGGGACAGGGGGACAATGAGCAGTTCTTC
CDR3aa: CASSQLPGQGDNEQFF